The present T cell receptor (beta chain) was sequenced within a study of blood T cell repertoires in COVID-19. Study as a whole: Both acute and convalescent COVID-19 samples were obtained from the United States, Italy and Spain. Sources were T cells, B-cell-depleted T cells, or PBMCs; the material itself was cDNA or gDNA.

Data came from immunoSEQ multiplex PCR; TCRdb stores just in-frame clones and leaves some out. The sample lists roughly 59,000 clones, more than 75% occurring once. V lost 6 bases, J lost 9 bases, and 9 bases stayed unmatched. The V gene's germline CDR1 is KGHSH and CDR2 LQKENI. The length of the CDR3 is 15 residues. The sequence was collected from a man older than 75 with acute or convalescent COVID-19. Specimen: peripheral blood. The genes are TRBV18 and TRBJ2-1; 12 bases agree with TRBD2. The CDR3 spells CASSPGLAGSIEQFF. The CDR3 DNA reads TGTGCCAGCTCCCCAGGACTAGCGGGATCCATTGAGCAGTTCTTC.